This TCR beta chain was identified in a study of neoadjuvant nivolumab and ipilimumab in lung cancer. General study points: Only two of four nivolumab-treated tumors gained richness and clonality by surgery. A small number of samples were TCR sequenced. TCR richness and clonality were higher in tumors than adjacent uninvolved lung. Higher pretherapy blood TCR richness went with higher resected-tumor richness.

The CDR3 extends over 15 amino acids. V trimming: 3 bases; J trimming: 10 bases; junction bases outside the gene matches: 12. The germline CDR1 and CDR2 sequences are MGHRA and YSYEKL. This clone was counted only a few times. The antigen is unknown. Measured with immunoSEQ multiplex PCR; TCRdb has only the in-frame clones, and not every one. The sample carries more than 25,000 clones, about 76% recorded once. Source: tumor tissue, taken after neoadjuvant nivolumab, alone or with ipilimumab, at or shortly before surgery. The chain employs TRBV4-1 and TRBJ2-1; 7 bases map to TRBD1. The clonotype was recovered from an adult with non-small cell lung cancer. The CDR3 DNA sequence: TGCGCCAGCAGCCAGCCGACAGGGTCCGGAGTAGAGCAGTTCTTC. It codes for CASSQPTGSGVEQFF.